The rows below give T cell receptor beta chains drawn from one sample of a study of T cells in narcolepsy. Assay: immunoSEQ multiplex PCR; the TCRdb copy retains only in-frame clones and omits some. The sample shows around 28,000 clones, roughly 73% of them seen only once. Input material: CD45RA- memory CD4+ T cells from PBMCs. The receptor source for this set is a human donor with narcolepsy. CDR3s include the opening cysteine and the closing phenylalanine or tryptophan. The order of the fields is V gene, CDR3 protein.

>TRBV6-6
CASSNSFTGRGGYTF
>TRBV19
CAGSTGRGPNQPQHF
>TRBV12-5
CASGLGTGGHQPQHF
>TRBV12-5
CASGRTGGWADTQYF
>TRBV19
CASSIPHFYGYTF
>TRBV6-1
CASSARGVNTQPQHF
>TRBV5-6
CASSLDGYDQPQHF
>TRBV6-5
CASKPQGGGSPLHF
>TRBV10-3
CAIRRVPGDEQFF
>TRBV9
CASSGAGNSNQPQHF
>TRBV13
CASHVRRQRNTEAFF
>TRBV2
CASSSRYGYTF
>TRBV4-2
CASSQDPRSYGYTF
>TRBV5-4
CASSFRTRSYEQYF
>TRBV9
CASSPGGEQFF
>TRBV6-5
CASSWTDLDYGYTF
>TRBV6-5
CASSYYETGVGGYTF
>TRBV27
CASSFSVPPVGSQPQHF
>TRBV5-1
CASSLGNTNSGNTIYF
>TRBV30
CAWSPIRTGRYEQYF
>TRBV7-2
CASSLVSYEQYF
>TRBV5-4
CASSGTGRTNSPLHF
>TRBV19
CASSIGPGGNEQYF
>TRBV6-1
CASNPGGAAQETQYF
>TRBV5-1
CASSPGNTHNYGYTF